This is a list of T cell receptor beta chains from one sample in a study of CD8 T cells in ankylosing spondylitis. One entry per CDR3 protein, called by TCRdb with MiXCR from the 5' RACE reads. This sample has approximately 400,000 distinct CDR3 sequences, with 17% found just once. Sequenced material: blood, either unsorted or a sorted T cell fraction (not recorded which). These receptors all stem from a male donor with ankylosing spondylitis. Both conserved end residues are part of each CDR3. D genes are given only for firm matches. Where a row states a size, it is once, few, many or the class of an expanded clone; other rows omit it.

j_call,clone_size,v_call,d_call,cdr3_aa,cdr3_nt
TRBJ2-4,once,TRBV6-1,TRBD1,CASSETGQGAKRAKNIQYF,TGTGCCAGCAGTGAAACCGGACAGGGGGCTAAGCGGGCCAAAAACATTCAGTACTTC
TRBJ2-3,few,TRBV5-1,.,CASSLDGVGSTDTQYF,TGCGCCAGCAGCTTGGATGGGGTGGGGAGCACAGATACGCAGTATTTT
TRBJ2-3,few,TRBV7-8,TRBD1,CASSLSGRAGGDTQYF,TGTGCCAGCAGCTTAAGTGGTAGGGCAGGGGGCGATACGCAGTATTTT
TRBJ1-1,few,TRBV12-3/TRBV12-4,.,CASSLTPTGEAFF,TGTGCCAGCAGTTTAACCCCAACCGGTGAAGCTTTCTTT
TRBJ2-7,few,TRBV6-6,TRBD1,CASSYGQGLEQYF,TGTGCCAGCAGTTATGGACAGGGGCTCGAGCAGTACTTC
TRBJ2-2,once,TRBV20-1,.,CSVRGGLNTGELFF,TGCAGTGTAAGGGGGGGACTTAACACCGGGGAGCTGTTTTTT
TRBJ2-5,.,TRBV20-1,TRBD1,CIARPPLGQGGTQYF,TGCATTGCTAGACCCCCCCTGGGACAGGGGGGGACCCAGTACTTC
TRBJ2-5,.,TRBV7-2,.,CASSSSYETQYF,TGTGCCAGCAGCTCTAGCTACGAGACCCAGTACTTC
TRBJ2-1,few,TRBV30,.,CAWLKWTGNSYNEQFF,TGTGCCTGGCTAAAATGGACCGGTAACTCCTACAATGAGCAGTTCTTC
TRBJ1-4,.,TRBV4-2,.,CASSRLPRTSGTEIATNEKLFF,TGTGCCAGCAGCCGACTACCCAGAACGTCCGGGACGGAGATTGCAACTAATGAAAAACTGTTTTTT
TRBJ2-5,few,TRBV20-1,.,CSADIGGRGETQYF,TGCAGTGCTGATATAGGGGGTCGGGGAGAGACCCAGTACTTC
TRBJ1-2,few,TRBV6-2/TRBV6-3,.,CASSRDGYRGGGYTF,TGTGCCAGCAGCCGGGACGGCTATAGGGGCGGTGGCTACACCTTC
TRBJ1-5,.,TRBV3-1,.,CASSSGASNQPQHF,TGTGCCAGCAGCTCGGGGGCCAGCAATCAGCCCCAGCATTTT
TRBJ2-2,.,TRBV3-1,.,CASSQFGRNTGELFF,TGTGCCAGCAGCCAATTTGGGCGGAACACCGGGGAGCTGTTTTTT
TRBJ2-3,.,TRBV4-3,TRBD2,CASSQDLASGRSTDTQYF,TGCGCCAGCAGCCAAGATCTGGCTAGCGGGAGAAGCACAGATACGCAGTATTTT
TRBJ2-5,.,TRBV20-1,.,CSALAGTEETQYF,TGCAGTGCCCTCGCCGGGACTGAAGAGACCCAGTACTTC
TRBJ2-2,.,TRBV20-1,TRBD2,CSARDSGRGNTGELFF,TGCAGTGCTCGAGATAGCGGGAGAGGAAACACCGGGGAGCTGTTTTTT
TRBJ2-1,few,TRBV7-9,TRBD2,CASSFTSGGYNEQFF,TGTGCCAGCAGCTTTACTAGCGGGGGGTACAATGAGCAGTTCTTC
TRBJ2-3,few,TRBV29-1,.,CSVHDIDTQYF,TGCAGCGTCCACGACATAGATACGCAGTATTTT
TRBJ2-1,.,TRBV7-9,.,CASTRDKGYNEQFF,TGTGCCAGCACCCGGGACAAGGGCTACAATGAGCAGTTCTTC